This T cell receptor (beta chain) was recovered during a study of shared clonotypes between healthy human individuals (dated by TCRdb to about 2020). With respect to the entire study: A couple of women and a few men aged 18 to 49 years were included in the cohort. For each donor, three plates each were used for CD4 naive and CD4 memory, two plates were used for CD8 naive, and one plate was used for CD8 memory. To estimate repertoire size and how much clonotype sharing occurs between individuals, the study deeply sequenced the blood TCR repertoires of a handful of healthy adults. To increase sequencing depth and limit assay-specific biases, TCR repertoire library preparation and sequencing were carried out by different laboratories using diverse techniques. Leukapheresis yielded between about 0.8 and 8.9 billion PBMCs per donor. Findings and caveats that apply to the study as a whole: Pairwise subsampling indicated that sequencing depth was expected to affect the degree of clonotype sharing among donors. Compared with non-shared clonotypes, clonotypes shared by all four sorted-subset donors had higher generation probabilities. Sampling was limited to blood, and TCR repertoires in tissue likely differ from TCR repertoires in blood. About 5% of naive CD4, around 3.5% of naive CD8, roughly 2.4% of memory CD4, and less than 0.45% of memory CD8 clonotypes were shared across a few donors. Incomplete sequencing was indicated by rarefaction of sorted-subset datasets, despite the large sequencing depth. The genetic and exposure-history diversity represented was limited by the small number of donors. Estimated clonotype richness was generally larger for naive than for memory subsets.

Trimming accounts for 6 bases at V and 4 bases at J, while the number of junction bases matched to no gene is 4. The CDR3 contains 15 residues, cysteine and phenylalanine counted. Only the CDR3 DNA stays, 45 bases, in frame from base 1. In the germline V gene, CDR1 corresponds to MNHEY and CDR2 to SVGAGI. On this clone itself: Its antigen is not yet known. Qualities for individual bases were not recorded, and no much larger clone is one base off.

Healthy HIV-negative adults with no recently reported acute infections or vaccinations were included as donors. Only Caucasian adults living in Nashville, Tennessee, USA were represented among the donors. Magnetic negative selection was used to enrich CD4+ T cells, after which naive cells were positively selected on CD45RA and the negative fraction became the memory subset. Blood was obtained by leukapheresis, after which PBMCs were separated by Ficoll-Histopaque density gradient centrifugation and cryopreserved in liquid nitrogen vapor phase. Purity and quantity of every magnetically sorted T cell population were checked by analytical flow cytometry. Genomic DNA was isolated from every sorted fraction and measured by UV absorbance on a Nanodrop 2000c. TCR CDR3 regions were amplified from genomic DNA by multiplex PCR using the deep immunoSEQ assay. For each cell subset, the extracted genomic DNA was distributed evenly across all wells of several immunoSEQ 96-well plates, and each plate served as one replicate. Each replicate PCR for sorted subsets received about 210 ng genomic DNA, equal to roughly 30,000 T cell genomes. Purified libraries were measured with a Qubit 3.0 fluorometer, size-checked on a Bioanalyzer 2100, and measured again with the KAPA Library Quantification kit. Every immunoSEQ 96-well plate was sequenced on a dedicated single-read 150-cycle Illumina NextSeq 550 flow cell. From the authors' description of their analysis: Because the immunoSEQ output included only junctional sequences and no quality scores, the filtering could not be the same as the filtering used for full-length reads. Sequences were annotated with PyIR, a Python wrapper for IgBLAST v1.9, and V/J genes and CDR3 were assigned using IMGT germline references. Any read was removed if the V/J assignment was weak (E-value above 1e-6), the CDR3 was missing, or the read contained stop codons, out-of-frame junctions, or ambiguous translated residues. V3J clonotypes were defined as sequences sharing an identical inferred V gene, J gene, and CDR3 amino acid sequence. To compute the percentage overlap between repertoires, the number of shared unique clonotypes was divided by the size of the smaller repertoire. RTK rarefaction, the Chao1 estimator, and Recon v2.1 estimates of unobserved clonotypes were used to assess repertoire richness. For all TCRbeta clonotypes obtained by the gDNA method from a few donors, generation probabilities were computed with OLGA. TCRdb carries this immuneACCESS record with in-frame sequences only. Its versions omit some clonotypes, under half of them owing to an unresolved V gene in the studies checked, with the rest unexplained. That table furnishes V, J and clone size, whereas the DNA furnished D and trimming. For this sample the table gives millions of clones, of which around 95% were detected only once. The top ten clonotypes cover more than 0.1% of the sample.

What was sequenced was naive CD4+ T cells sorted from blood. Per the publication, the cell subset or site label means: CD45RA+ positively selected. The rearranged chain carries TRBV6-5 and TRBJ1-3; 12 middle bases align to TRBD1. The sequence was obtained from a young man in good health. The CDR3 protein: CASSRDRGRGNTIYF. The bases are TGTGCCAGCAGCCGGGACAGGGGGCGAGGAAACACCATATATTTT.